A single sample gave rise to the 17 T cell receptor beta chains below, sequenced in a study of blood T cells in healthy people across ages. A second PCR of roughly 7 to 11 cycles used a sample-barcoded 5' primer and a J-beta primer mix. Using its own MiXCR run on the 5' RACE reads, TCRdb lists one record per CDR3 protein. The sample shows 600,000 or so distinct CDR3 sequences, about 21% of them seen only once. The sequencing input was blood. The receptors were gathered from a man between 65 and 85 years old in good health.

The CDR3 sequence is CASSLASGMVRVYNEQFF. CDR3 bases: TGTGCCAGCAGCTTGGCTAGCGGGATGGTTAGGGTATACAATGAGCAGTTCTTC. V and J are TRBV7-2 and TRBJ2-1, with 9 bases matching TRBD2. Germline CDR1 reads SGHTA; CDR2 reads FQGNSA. J lost 4 bases, V lost 3 bases, and 13 bases had no gene match. The CDR3 extends over 18 amino acids.

This clonotype has a single count. The chain carries TRBV7-9 and TRBJ2-7; 9 bases are shared with TRBD2. Germline V gene lookup returns CDR1 SEHNR and CDR2 FQNEAQ (reference sequence). V was pared by 3 bases and J by 4 bases, with 7 bases of the junction left unmatched. The CDR3 has 15 amino acids. The CDR3 reads CASSLARGGWYEQYF. The CDR3 DNA is TGTGCCAGCAGCTTGGCGCGGGGGGGCTGGTACGAGCAGTACTTC.

The chain combines TRBV27 with TRBJ2-5; no reliable D call. V was trimmed by 5 bases and J by 0 bases, leaving 10 bases between them. Germline V lookup: CDR1 MNHEY, CDR2 SMNVEV (reference sequence). The CDR3 extends over 14 amino acids. The CDR3, as DNA: TGTGCCAGCAGTCTGGCCCCGTACCAAGAGACCCAGTACTTC. Amino acid sequence: CASSLAPYQETQYF.

The chain combines TRBV29-1 with TRBJ2-3; TRBD2 agrees at 10 bases. The CDR3 is 16 residues long. The V and J ends lost 4 bases and 6 bases, in that order; junction bases with no gene match: 13. Germline V CDR1 and CDR2: SQVTM, ANQGSEA. This chain's CDR3 is CSVGGEAGGRGDTQYF. The DNA of the CDR3 is TGCAGCGTTGGAGGGGAAGCGGGAGGGCGCGGGGATACGCAGTATTTT.

This clonotype came up a few times. This chain links TRBV28 with TRBJ2-2, with D perhaps matching TRBD2 (6 bases). Trimming stripped 6 bases from V and 3 bases from J, with 14 bases between. Germline CDR1 reads MDHEN; CDR2 reads SYDVKM. This CDR3 contains 15 residues. For the CDR3, the DNA is TGTGCCAGCAGAGGGCGGGACTTCTACACCGGGGAGCTGTTTTTT. This encodes CASRGRDFYTGELFF.

This clonotype was seen a handful of times. CDR3 in DNA: TGTGCCAGCAGCGAGACAGGGTTCGAGCAGTACTTC. Amino acid sequence: CASSETGFEQYF. This rearrangement joins TRBV11-1 to TRBJ2-7; 7 bases are shared with TRBD1. Looked up from germline, CDR1 is SGHAT and CDR2 is FQDESV (reference sequence). With 5 bases clipped from V and 6 bases from J, the junction kept 4 bases outside the gene matches. The CDR3 runs to 12 residues.

In its sample, this clonotype was seen a few times. V gene TRBV25-1 combines with J gene TRBJ2-1; 8 nucleotides match TRBD1. CDR1 is MGHDK, CDR2 SYGVNS, per germline. Unmatched junction bases numbered 8, after V lost 6 bases and J lost 4 bases. This CDR3 contains 15 residues. As DNA, the CDR3 is TGTGCCAGCAGCCTAAACAGGGGGGTGTACAATGAGCAGTTCTTC. As protein: CASSLNRGVYNEQFF.

The V and J genes are TRBV27 and TRBJ1-2; D not certain. Germline CDR1 and CDR2: MNHEY and SMNVEV (reference sequence). The CDR3 has 13 amino acids. The V and J ends lost 3 bases and 3 bases respectively, with 8 bases between them. Here the CDR3 DNA reads TGTGCCAGCAGTTTGGGCCCGTACTATGGCTACACCTTC. This encodes CASSLGPYYGYTF.

The chain couples TRBV4-2 to TRBJ1-2; possibly TRBD1 for D (5 bases). This CDR3 is built from 19 residues. Trimming took 0 bases from V and 0 from J, leaving 20 bases between them. Looked up from germline, CDR1 is LGHNA and CDR2 is YNFKEQ. In DNA form, the CDR3 reads TGTGCCAGCAGCCAAGAAGGGAGACAGACCTACCATACTAACTATGGCTACACCTTC. As protein: CASSQEGRQTYHTNYGYTF.

V and J are TRBV7-8 and TRBJ2-1; D not certain. The J call may be in error: the DNA end matches TRBJ2-7 better. CDR1 is SGHVS, CDR2 FQNEAQ, per germline. The CDR3 is 15 amino acids. The CDR3 DNA is TGTGCCAGCAGCCCCCTGACCTCCGCTCCTTACGAGCAGTACTTC. Protein sequence: CASSPLTSAPYEQYF.

Only a few counts were recorded for this clonotype. V and J are TRBV6-2 or TRBV6-3 and TRBJ2-7; TRBD2 aligns across 12 bases. This CDR3 comprises 15 residues. V dropped 8 bases and J dropped 3; count of bases not matched to a gene: 8. The germline V gene encodes CDR1 MNHEY and CDR2 SVGEGT. CDR3 sequence (DNA): TGTGCCAGCGGATTCGGACTAGCGGGACACTACGAGCAGTACTTC. Translating it yields CASGFGLAGHYEQYF.

As for this clonotype: At one boundary the junction diverges from the germline segment, which might be a read error. This rearrangement joins TRBV20-1 to TRBJ2-5; D is possibly TRBD2 (6 bases). The J call may be wrong; the DNA end is better matched by TRBJ2-1. CDR1 and CDR2 (germline): DFQATT, SNEGSKA (reference sequence). The CDR3 runs 15 residues. DNA for the CDR3: TGCAGTGCTAGAGGGCGGGAACGGGTCTACAATGGGCAGTTCTTC. This gives the protein CSARGRERVYNGQFF.

This clonotype was observed a handful of times. V gene TRBV7-9 combines with J gene TRBJ2-5, with D possibly being TRBD1 or TRBD2 (5 bases each). TRBJ2-1 explains the end of the DNA better; the J call may be wrong. Germline V gives CDR1 SEHNR, CDR2 FQNEAQ (reference sequence). The CDR3 extends over 15 amino acids. The chain's CDR3 is CASSLPGLGNNEQFF. The CDR3 coding sequence is TGTGCCAGCAGCTTGCCGGGGCTAGGGAACAATGAGCAGTTCTTC.

The chain has TRBV2 and TRBJ2-1; the D gene could be TRBD1 or TRBD2 (5 bases each). Germline CDR1 and CDR2: SNHLY and FYNNEI. The ends were cut back, 4 bases at V and 0 bases at J, with 10 bases in the middle. The CDR3 runs to 15 residues. The DNA for the CDR3 is TGTGCCAGCAGTGGCGAGGGGAGCTCCTACAATGAGCAGTTCTTC. It encodes CASSGEGSSYNEQFF.

The gene calls are TRBV21-1 and TRBJ2-3. TRBV21-1 is tagged as a pseudogene. This CDR3 has 16 residues. The DNA of the CDR3 is TGTGCCAGCAGCAAAGTCCCAAGACTGGGCACAGATACGCAGTATTTT. Translating it yields CASSKVPRLGTDTQYF.

A remark on this clonotype: At one of its ends the junction is not consistent with the germline gene, which may arise from a read error. The chain carries TRBV4-1 and TRBJ2-4, with TRBD2 identical over 15 bases. This CDR3 is built from 19 residues. Looked up from germline, CDR1 is MGHRA and CDR2 is YSYEKL. CDR3 coding DNA: TGCGCCAGCAGCCAGGAGGGACTAGCGGGAGGAACAGCCCAAAACATTCAGTACTTC. Amino acid sequence: CASSQEGLAGGTAQNIQYF.

This chain uses TRBV18 with TRBJ1-5; perhaps TRBD1 as D (5 bases). Germline V gives CDR1 KGHSH, CDR2 LQKENI. The V end lost 3 bases, the J end lost 0 bases, and 9 bases lay between the germline ends. The CDR3 contains 15 residues. The CDR3 coding sequence is TGTGCCAGCTCACCGACCGGGGCTAGCAATCAGCCCCAGCATTTT. It encodes CASSPTGASNQPQHF.